The rows below give T cell receptor beta chains drawn from one sample of a study of cytomegalovirus exposure and HLA in healthy donors. The table came from immunoSEQ multiplex PCR; TCRdb's copy has only in-frame clones and leaves some out. Of under 250,000 clones listed, roughly 87% were seen once; the top ten hold 5.5% to 7.5%. Sequenced: PBMCs. These receptor sequences come from a middle-aged man in good health and CMV-seropositive. The CDR3 runs from the conserved cysteine through the conserved F or W. A D gene is named only where the DNA matches it firmly. Clone sizes are given selectively: once, few, many, or a class where the clone is expanded.

j_gene,d_gene,v_gene,abundance,CDR3nt,CDR3aa
TRBJ2-1,TRBD2,TRBV9,.,TGTGCCAGCAGCGTAGGCGGGAGGGCCGCCTACAATGAGCAGTTCTTC,CASSVGGRAAYNEQFF
TRBJ1-1,.,TRBV6-1,.,TGTGCCAGCAAAAGTGGTGGAGGAGCGAACACTGAAGCTTTCTTT,CASKSGGGANTEAFF
TRBJ2-2,.,TRBV7-6,.,TGTGCCAGCAGCTTTAATCCCCAGGGGAACACCGGGGAGCTGTTTTTT,CASSFNPQGNTGELFF
TRBJ2-1,.,TRBV27,.,TGTGCCAGCAGTTTATTTCCGGGGAGCTCCTACAATGAGCAGTTCTTC,CASSLFPGSSYNEQFF
TRBJ2-3,.,TRBV6-6,once,TGTGCCAGCAGTTACTCGCTAGCGAGAACAGATACGCAGTATTTT,CASSYSLARTDTQYF
TRBJ2-1,TRBD2,TRBV2,.,TGTGCCAGCAGCGACGGGGGGTTGAGAGTCAATGAGCAGTTCTTC,CASSDGGLRVNEQFF
TRBJ2-6,TRBD1,TRBV5-1,.,TGCGCCAGCAGCAGGGGGCTGGGGGCCCAAATTTCTGGGGCCAACGTCCTGACTTTC,CASSRGLGAQISGANVLTF
TRBJ1-5,.,TRBV5-1,.,TGCGCCAGCAGCTTGGATGGGGGCGGTAATCAGCCCCAGCATTTT,CASSLDGGGNQPQHF
TRBJ2-3,.,TRBV5-1,.,TGCGCCAGCTACTTGACTAGCACAGATACGCAGTATTTT,CASYLTSTDTQYF
TRBJ2-4,.,TRBV5-6,once,TGTGCCAGCAGCTTGAACGGAGGCGCCAAAAACATTCAGTACTTC,CASSLNGGAKNIQYF
TRBJ2-3,TRBD2,TRBV6-6,.,TGTGCCAGCAGTCAAGGACTAGCGGGAGCAGATACGCAGTATTTT,CASSQGLAGADTQYF
TRBJ2-3,.,TRBV6-5,.,TGTGCCAGCAGTTATGGGCAGGGCACAGATACGCAGTATTTT,CASSYGQGTDTQYF
TRBJ2-2,TRBD1,TRBV5-6,.,TGTGCCAGCAGCTCGCAGGGGGCGCGGTACACCGGGGAGCTGTTTTTT,CASSSQGARYTGELFF
TRBJ1-1,.,TRBV30,.,TGTGCCTGGAGCGTCGCGGATTTTATGAACACTGAAGCTTTCTTT,CAWSVADFMNTEAFF
TRBJ2-1,TRBD2,TRBV7-2,.,TGTGCCAGCAGCTTCGGGGCTAGCGGGAGCGATGAGCAGTTCTTC,CASSFGASGSDEQFF
TRBJ2-3,TRBD1,TRBV5-6,.,TGTGCCAGCAGCTTGACAGGGGGATCCACAGATACGCAGTATTTT,CASSLTGGSTDTQYF
TRBJ2-2,TRBD2,TRBV10-2,.,TGCGCCAGCAGGGGACTAGCGGGACCCGGGGAGCTGTTTTTT,CASRGLAGPGELFF
TRBJ2-7,.,TRBV6-6,.,TGTGCTGCCTCCGGCTCTAGCTCCTACGAGCAGTACTTC,CAASGSSSYEQYF
TRBJ1-1,.,TRBV7-2,.,TGTGCCAGCAGCTCAAAAAGACAGGACACTGAAGCTTTCTTT,CASSSKRQDTEAFF
TRBJ1-5,.,TRBV9,once,TGTGCCAGCAGCGCCGGACATGGACAACAGCCCCAGCATTTT,CASSAGHGQQPQHF
TRBJ2-2,TRBD1,TRBV7-9,.,TGTGCCAGCAGCGTACACCCCAGGACAGGGGCCGGGGAGCTGTTTTTT,CASSVHPRTGAGELFF
TRBJ1-1,.,TRBV7-6,.,TGTGCCAGCAGCTTAGCCTTGCAGGATGGGGCTCTGGACACTGAAGCTTTCTTT,CASSLALQDGALDTEAFF
TRBJ2-1,.,TRBV6-4,few,TGTGCCAGCAGTGAGGGTACTAGCCGCAATGAGCAGTTCTTC,CASSEGTSRNEQFF
TRBJ2-7,.,TRBV5-1,.,TGCGCCAGCAGCATATACGGGACTCCTAGCTCCTACGAGCAGTACTTC,CASSIYGTPSSYEQYF
TRBJ2-6,TRBD2,TRBV19,.,TGTGCCAGTAGGTTAGCGGGAGCATCTGGGGCCAACGTCCTGACTTTC,CASRLAGASGANVLTF
TRBJ2-1,TRBD2,TRBV19,.,TGTGCCAGTAGTATTTCTGGACTAGCGGGAAGCTCCTACAATGAGCAGTTCTTC,CASSISGLAGSSYNEQFF